This TCR beta chain is from a study of regulatory T cells. Amplification used 52 TRBV primers and 13 TRBJ primers. Using immunoSEQ multiplex PCR, the repertoire was profiled, and TCRdb retains in-frame clones only, with some absent. Of around 5,900 clones in the sample, 70% to 85% are singletons; the top ten hold 30% to 40%. Comment on this clone: Antigen: not known.

V gave up 0 bases and J gave up 0 bases, with 7 bases separating them. The V gene's germline CDR1 is SGHRS and CDR2 YFSETQ. The CDR3 runs to 14 residues. Findings and caveats of the study: Control CD8+ cells showed a nonsignificant trend toward higher Shannon entropy than patient CD8+ cells. Patient repertoires had restricted TRB V-J pairs and skewed V and J usage, most in Tregs.

Autoimmunity was present in every CD3G-deficient patient, worse in two. Patients aged 2 to 39 years had fewer naive and more memory CD4+ and CD8+ T cells. The sequence was obtained from a child aged 5 to 17 with CD3G deficiency. The V call is TRBV5-1, the J call TRBJ2-7; maybe TRBD1 (6 bases). Sequencing input: CD8+ T cells sorted from blood. CDR3 amino acids: CASSLGDTSYEQYF. For the CDR3, the DNA is TGCGCCAGCAGCTTGGGGGACACCTCCTACGAGCAGTACTTC.